This paragraph covers one T cell receptor beta chain sequence. Its antigen is unidentified. Unique molecular identifiers were carried by the TCR beta cDNA libraries. Researchers reported about 500,000 cDNA molecules coming from around 1 to 9.1 million T cells. TCRdb used MiXCR to reprocess the PCR reads, holding one entry per CDR3 protein. The sample shows hundreds of thousands of distinct CDR3 sequences, 59% of them seen only once. These data are taken from a study of post-analysis software for immune sequencing data. Study information: Both relapsing-remitting and secondary progressive multiple sclerosis featured among the disease courses, as did progressive-relapsing multiple sclerosis.

General study results and limits: TRBV5-6, TRBV5-1 and TRBV20-1 belonged to a set of roughly 5 TRBV segments that were more frequent in patients than controls. Compared with controls, patients showed significantly lower normalized Chao1 diversity. Samples from one preparation batch, clustered by F measure, grouped strongly together.

The V end lost 2 bases, the J end lost 1 base, and 21 bases lay between the germline ends. This CDR3 has 18 residues. Sequenced: blood. This clonotype was sampled from a girl aged 2 to 9 with multiple sclerosis. The chain has TRBV5-7 and TRBJ1-1; D might be TRBD1 (5 bases). TRBV5-7 is filed as an ORF, its function uncertain. DNA for the CDR3: TGTGCCAGCAGCTTCACCTCATCGGGACGCTCTTCGAACACTGAAGCTTTCTTT. Translation gives CASSFTSSGRSSNTEAFF.